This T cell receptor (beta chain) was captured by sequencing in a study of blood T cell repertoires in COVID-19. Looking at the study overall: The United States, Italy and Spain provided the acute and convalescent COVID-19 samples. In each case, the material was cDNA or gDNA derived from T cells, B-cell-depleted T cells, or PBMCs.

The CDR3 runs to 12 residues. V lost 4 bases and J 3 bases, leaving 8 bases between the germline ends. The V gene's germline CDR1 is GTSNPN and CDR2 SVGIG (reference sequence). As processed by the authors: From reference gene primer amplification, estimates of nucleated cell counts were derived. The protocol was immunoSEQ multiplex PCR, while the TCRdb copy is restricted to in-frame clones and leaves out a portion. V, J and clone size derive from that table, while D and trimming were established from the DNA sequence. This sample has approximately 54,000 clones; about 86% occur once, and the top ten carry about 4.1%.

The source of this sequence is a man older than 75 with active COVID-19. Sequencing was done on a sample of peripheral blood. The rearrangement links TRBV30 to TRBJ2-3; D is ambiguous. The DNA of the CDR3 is TGTGCCTGGACCAAGACAACAGATACGCAGTATTTT. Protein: CAWTKTTDTQYF.